This T cell receptor beta chain was found in a study of long-term antiretroviral therapy in people with HIV. Study findings and constraints: Pre-ART clonal expansions dominated every time point's repertoire.

Turning to this clone: Antigen specificity is unknown.

Trimming left V 4 bases short and J 5 bases short, with 8 bases between. From germline, CDR1 is SEHNR and CDR2 FQNEAQ (reference sequence). This CDR3 contains 13 residues. At the survey level, the v3.0 immunoSEQ assay was run. TCRdb's copy holds only in-frame clones and misses some; the assay was immunoSEQ multiplex PCR. The top ten hold around 13% of the sample, which has tens of thousands of clones, around 82% seen once. Everyone in the study who had HIV was treated in the United States. The sequence was collected from a man aged 18-30 years with HIV. The input for sequencing was unsorted PBMCs, taken 0.3 years after starting antiretroviral therapy. The chain recombines TRBV7-9 with TRBJ2-2; no reliable D call. CDR3 in DNA: TGTGCCAGCAGCTCTTTCGGGACCGGGGAGCTGTTTTTT. Translation gives CASSSFGTGELFF.